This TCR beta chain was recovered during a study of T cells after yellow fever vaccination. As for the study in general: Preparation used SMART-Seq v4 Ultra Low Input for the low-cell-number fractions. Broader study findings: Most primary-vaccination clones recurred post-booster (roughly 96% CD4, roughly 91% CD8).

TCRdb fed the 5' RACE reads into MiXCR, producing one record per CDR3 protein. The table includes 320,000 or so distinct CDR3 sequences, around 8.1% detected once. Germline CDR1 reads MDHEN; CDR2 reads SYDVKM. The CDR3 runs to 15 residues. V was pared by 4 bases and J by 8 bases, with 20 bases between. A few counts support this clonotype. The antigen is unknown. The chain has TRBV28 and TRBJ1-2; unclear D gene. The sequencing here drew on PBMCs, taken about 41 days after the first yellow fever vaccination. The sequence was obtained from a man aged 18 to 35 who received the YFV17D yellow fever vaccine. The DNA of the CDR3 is TGTGCCAGCAGTTCGATAAGCGCGGTTGGGCGCGGCTACACCTTC. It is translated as CASSSISAVGRGYTF.